These 16 T cell receptor beta chains came from one sample sequenced in a study of T cells in Graves' hyperthyroidism and ophthalmopathy. TCR beta CDR3 region amplification was performed from RNA transcripts. TCR CDR3 underwent first-round RT-PCR with the HTBI primer set. TCRdb re-called the multiplex PCR reads with MiXCR, one entry per CDR3 protein. This sample carries roughly 650,000 distinct CDR3 sequences, 16% of them seen once, and the ten largest clones take approximately 3.5%. The sequenced sample was blood. The source is a woman aged 35 to 49 with Graves' ophthalmopathy.

This clonotype came up a few times. This chain joins TRBV27 and TRBJ1-5; D gene uncertain. The CDR3 covers 14 residues. V lost 8 bases and J lost 6, with 17 bases in between. Germline CDR1 and CDR2: MNHEY and SMNVEV (reference sequence). The DNA of the CDR3 is TGTGCCAGCGGGCTCGAGGCGGGGAGTCAGCCCCAGCATTTT. As protein: CASGLEAGSQPQHF.

The chain joins TRBV27 to TRBJ1-4; the match to TRBD1 covers 10 bases. There are 14 residues in the CDR3. Germline loops: CDR1 MNHEY, CDR2 SMNVEV (reference sequence). The V segment lost 7 bases and the J segment 8 bases; nucleotides outside the gene matches: 7. CDR3 coding DNA: TGTGCCAGCAAGATCCGGGACAGGGGCGAAAAACTGTTTTTT. Translating gives CASKIRDRGEKLFF.

This clonotype was seen only a few times. The rearrangement joins TRBV20-1 to TRBJ1-2, with 8 nucleotides matching TRBD1. From germline, CDR1 is DFQATT and CDR2 SNEGSKA (reference sequence). The length of the CDR3 is 11 residues. V lost 5 bases, J lost 8 bases, and 4 bases stayed unmatched. The CDR3 spells CSARTGRGYTF. In DNA, the CDR3 is TGCAGTGCTCGGACAGGGAGGGGCTACACCTTC.

This clonotype was recorded many times. The genes are TRBV5-1 and TRBJ1-2; D may be TRBD1 (6 bases). Germline V CDR1 and CDR2: SGHRS, YFSETQ. Trimming took 0 bases from V and 5 from J, leaving 11 bases between them. This CDR3 is 14 amino acids long. The CDR3 region has the DNA TGCGCCAGCAGCTTGGGGACAGTCCTGTATGGCTACACCTTC. It codes for CASSLGTVLYGYTF.

J is TRBJ2-5 and V is TRBV3-1; TRBD2 aligns across 10 bases. Trimming took 4 bases from V and 2 from J; bases not matched to a gene: 4. The germline CDR1 and CDR2 sequences are LGHDT and YNNKEL (reference sequence). The length of the CDR3 is 15 residues. CDR3 DNA sequence: TGTGCCAGCAGCCGGTCTAGCGGGGGTCAAGAGACCCAGTACTTC. This gives the protein CASSRSSGGQETQYF.

This clonotype was detected many times. The chain links TRBV2 to TRBJ2-7; possible D gene TRBD1, 5 bases. Trimming shortened V by 5 bases and J by 6 bases, and 17 bases separated the two germline ends. The CDR3 loop spans 14 amino acids. Looked up from germline, CDR1 is SNHLY and CDR2 is FYNNEI. The CDR3 sequence is CASSSQVGLREQYF. CDR3 nucleotides: TGTGCCAGCAGTTCACAGGTGGGGCTGCGCGAGCAGTACTTC.

There are many counts of this clonotype. The genes are TRBV3-1 and TRBJ2-7, with 8 bases matching TRBD2. CDR1 is LGHDT, CDR2 YNNKEL, per germline (reference sequence). This CDR3 has 16 residues. Germline trimming cut 4 bases from V and 3 bases from J; bases unmatched to any gene: 11. The CDR3 here is CASSPPKGGRIYEQYF. The CDR3 nucleotides read TGTGCCAGCAGCCCCCCAAAGGGCGGGAGGATCTACGAGCAGTACTTC.

The chain carries TRBV11-2 and TRBJ1-2; D is undetermined. The length of the CDR3 is 14 residues. Per the germline V gene, CDR1 is SGHAT and CDR2 is FQNNGV. Trimming took 0 bases from V and 8 from J, leaving 13 bases between them. CDR3 in DNA: TGTGCCAGCAGCTTAGATGATGGAAGGTTAGGCTACACCTTC. It codes for CASSLDDGRLGYTF.

The chain links TRBV13 to TRBJ1-6; a possible D gene is TRBD1 (6 bases). The CDR3 is made up of 14 amino acids. Deletions cut 3 bases from V and 9 bases from J, with 12 bases between. Per the germline V gene, CDR1 is PRHDT and CDR2 is FYEKMQ (reference sequence). Written as DNA, the CDR3 is TGTGCCAGCAGCTTGGACAGCTATGGTTCACCCCTCCACTTT. It specifies CASSLDSYGSPLHF.

This sequence joins TRBV5-1 and TRBJ2-5; 7 bases are shared with TRBD2. Germline V CDR1 and CDR2: SGHRS, YFSETQ. V trimming: 4 bases; J trimming: 4 bases; junction bases outside the gene matches: 7. The CDR3 length is 14 residues. The CDR3 here is CASSLGLVRETQYF. The CDR3 DNA reads as TGCGCCAGCAGCCTTGGACTAGTCAGAGAGACCCAGTACTTC.

This clonotype was seen a few times. Compared with germline, one end of the junction differs, possibly owing to a read error. The V call is TRBV20-1, the J call TRBJ2-3; 9 nucleotides match TRBD2. The CDR3 totals 18 residues. CDR1 is DFQATT, CDR2 SNEGSKA, per germline (reference sequence). The CDR3 region is CRARGEMGVAGATDTQYF. The CDR3 DNA reads as TGCAGAGCTAGAGGCGAAATGGGGGTAGCGGGAGCTACAGATACGCAGTATTTT.

This chain connects TRBV30 to TRBJ2-3, with a tentative D call TRBD1 (6 bases). Trimming removed 4 bases at V and 4 bases at J, with 18 bases between. The CDR3 loop spans 15 amino acids. Germline V CDR1 and CDR2: GTSNPN, SVGIG (reference sequence). CDR3 in amino acids: CAWTNTGNSADTQYF. CDR3 in DNA: TGTGCCTGGACAAATACAGGGAATTCGGCAGATACGCAGTATTTT. Full variable domain (remainder filled in from reference TRBV30 and TRBJ2-3): SQTIHQWPATLVQPVGSPLSLECTVEGTSNPNLYWYRQAAGRGLQLLFYSVGIGQISSEVPQNLSASRPQDRQFILSSKKLLLSDSGFYLCAWTNTGNSADTQYFGPGTRLTVL.

The chain joins TRBV5-6 to TRBJ2-5, with 9 positions matching TRBD1. The CDR3 length is 15 residues. Germline assignment: CDR1 SGHDT and CDR2 YYEEEE. Unmatched junction bases numbered 10, after V lost 4 bases and J lost 6 bases. The CDR3 nucleotides read TGTGCCAGCAGCGGAGCGGGACAGGGTAGGCAGACCCAGTACTTC. Protein sequence: CASSGAGQGRQTQYF. The variable domain in full, with the rest retrieved from reference TRBV5-6 and TRBJ2-5, is DAGVTQSPTHLIKTRGQQVTLRCSPKSGHDTVSWYQQALGQGPQFIFQYYEEEERQRGNFPDRFSGHQFPNYSSELNVNALLLGDSALYLCASSGAGQGRQTQYFGPGTRLLVL.

V gene TRBV7-8 combines with J gene TRBJ2-1; 11 positions agree with TRBD2. This CDR3 spans 20 amino acids. V gave up 2 bases and J gave up 2 bases; unmatched junction bases: 14. Germline V gene data show CDR1 as SGHVS and CDR2 as FQNEAQ. The CDR3 DNA follows: TGTGCCAGCAGCTTAAAGGGTTTCAGGACTAGCGGGTCTACCTACAATGAGCAGTTCTTC. It yields the protein CASSLKGFRTSGSTYNEQFF. Full variable domain (missing parts from reference TRBV7-8 and TRBJ2-1): GAGVSQSPRYKVAKRGQDVALRCDPISGHVSLFWYQQALGQGPEFLTYFQNEAQLDKSGLPSDRFFAERPEGSVSTLKIQRTQQEDSAVYLCASSLKGFRTSGSTYNEQFFGPGTRLTVL.

This chain connects TRBV7-6 to TRBJ2-1; 11 bases align to TRBD2. The V segment lost 4 bases and the J segment 8 bases; nucleotides outside the gene matches: 7. CDR3 size: 15 residues. Germline V gene lookup returns CDR1 SGHVS and CDR2 FNYEAQ. The CDR3 loop reads CASSSTSGSGYEQFF. The CDR3 region has the DNA TGTGCCAGCAGCTCTACTAGCGGGAGTGGTTATGAGCAGTTCTTC.

Many counts were recorded for this clonotype. J is TRBJ1-5 and V is TRBV30, with 7 bases lining up with TRBD1. This CDR3 has 14 residues. CDR1 GTSNPN and CDR2 SVGIG come from the germline V gene (reference sequence). The V segment lost 0 bases and the J segment 2 bases; nucleotides outside the gene matches: 1. CDR3 region: CAWSVGTGNQPQHF. The DNA for the CDR3 is TGTGCCTGGAGTGTAGGGACAGGCAATCAGCCCCAGCATTTT. Together with reference TRBV30 and TRBJ1-5, the CDR3 gives the full variable domain: SQTIHQWPATLVQPVGSPLSLECTVEGTSNPNLYWYRQAAGRGLQLLFYSVGIGQISSEVPQNLSASRPQDRQFILSSKKLLLSDSGFYLCAWSVGTGNQPQHFGDGTRLSIL.